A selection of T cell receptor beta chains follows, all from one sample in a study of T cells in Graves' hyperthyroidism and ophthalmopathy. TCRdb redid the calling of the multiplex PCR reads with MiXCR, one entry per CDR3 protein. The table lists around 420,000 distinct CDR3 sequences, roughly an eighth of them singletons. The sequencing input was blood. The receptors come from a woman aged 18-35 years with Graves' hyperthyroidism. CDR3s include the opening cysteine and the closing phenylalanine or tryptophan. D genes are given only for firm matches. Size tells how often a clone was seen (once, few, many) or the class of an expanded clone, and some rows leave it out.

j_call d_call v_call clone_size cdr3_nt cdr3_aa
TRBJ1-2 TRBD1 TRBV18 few TGTGCCAGCTCACCACGGGAGACAGGGAGTGGCTACACCTTC CASSPRETGSGYTF
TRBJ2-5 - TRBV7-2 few TGTGCCAACAGCCCCAACGGGGCACCACAAGAGACCCAGTACTTC CANSPNGAPQETQYF
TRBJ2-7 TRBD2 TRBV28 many TGTGCCAGCAGTTTTGCGGGGGGCGGCTCCTACGAGCAGTACTTC CASSFAGGGSYEQYF
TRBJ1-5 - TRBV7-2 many TGTGCCAGCAGTCAGGACAGCAATCAGCCCCAGCATTTT CASSQDSNQPQHF
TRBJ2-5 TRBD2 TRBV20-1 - TGCAGTGCCAAGAGCGGGGTAGAGACCCAGTACTTC CSAKSGVETQYF
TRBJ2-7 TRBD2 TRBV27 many TGTGCCAGCTACGGACTAGCGGGAGGGTTAACCTACGAGCAGTACTTC CASYGLAGGLTYEQYF
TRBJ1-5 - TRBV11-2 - TGTGCCAGCAGCTTTGGTGTAGGGGATCAGCCCCAGCATTTT CASSFGVGDQPQHF
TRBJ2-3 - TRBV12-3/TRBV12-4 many TGTGCCAGCAGCTTAGGGTACCGGGCGGATACGCAGTATTTT CASSLGYRADTQYF
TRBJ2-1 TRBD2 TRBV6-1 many TGTGCCAGCAGCGCTCGGACTAGCGGGGTTGAGCAGTTCTTC CASSARTSGVEQFF
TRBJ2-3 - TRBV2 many TGTGCCAGCAGTGAAAGTGAGGTAACAGATACGCAGTATTTT CASSESEVTDTQYF
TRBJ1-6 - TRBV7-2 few TGTGCCAGCAGCTTAGATAGCAATTCACCCCTCCACTTT CASSLDSNSPLHF
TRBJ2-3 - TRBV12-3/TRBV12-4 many TGTGCCAGCAGCCCAGGACGGTCTAGCACAGATACGCAGTATTTT CASSPGRSSTDTQYF
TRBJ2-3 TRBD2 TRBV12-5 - TGTGCTAGTGTAGGTACTAGCGGAACTAGCACAGATACGCAGTATTTT CASVGTSGTSTDTQYF
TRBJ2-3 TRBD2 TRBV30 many TGTGCCTCTACTAACGGGTGGCGGGAGTACACAGATACGCAGTATTTT CASTNGWREYTDTQYF
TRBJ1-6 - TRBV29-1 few TGCAGCGGCGCTTCGGATAATTCACCCCTCCACTTT CSGASDNSPLHF
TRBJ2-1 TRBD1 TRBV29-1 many TGCAGTGTGTCAGGGACAGGGCTGGGCAATGAGCAGTTCTTC CSVSGTGLGNEQFF
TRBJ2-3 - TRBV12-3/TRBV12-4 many TGTGCCAGCAGTTTTATAGGCGGAGGGAGCACAGATACGCAGTATTTT CASSFIGGGSTDTQYF
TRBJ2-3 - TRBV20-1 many TGCAGTGCCCGTTTGGCAGATGGAGATACGCAGTATTTT CSARLADGDTQYF
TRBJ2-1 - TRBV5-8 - TGTGCCAGCAGCTTATCAGTGGTGGGGGACAATGAGCAGTTCTTC CASSLSVVGDNEQFF
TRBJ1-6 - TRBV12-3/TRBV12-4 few TGTGCCAGCACCAAGGGACGCCGCGATAATTCACCCCTCCACTTT CASTKGRRDNSPLHF
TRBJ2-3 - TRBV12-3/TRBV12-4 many TGTGCCAGCAGTTTAGAGGGAAGGGGCACAGATACGCAGTATTTT CASSLEGRGTDTQYF
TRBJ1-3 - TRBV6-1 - TGTGCCAGCAGTCTACGGACGCCGATAGGGGGAAACACCATATATTTT CASSLRTPIGGNTIYF
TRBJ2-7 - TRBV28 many TGTGCCAGCAGTTTCAATCCAGGGATCCCTTACGAGCAGTACTTC CASSFNPGIPYEQYF
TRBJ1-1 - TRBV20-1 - TGCAGTGCCGCAGCCGGGGCAGGGGTGCATGAAGCTTTCTTT CSAAAGAGVHEAFF